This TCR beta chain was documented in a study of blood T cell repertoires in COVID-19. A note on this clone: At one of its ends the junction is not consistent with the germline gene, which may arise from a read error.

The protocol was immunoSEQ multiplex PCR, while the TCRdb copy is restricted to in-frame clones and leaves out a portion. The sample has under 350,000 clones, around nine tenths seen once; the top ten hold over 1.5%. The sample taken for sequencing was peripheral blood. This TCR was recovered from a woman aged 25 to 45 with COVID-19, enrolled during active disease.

CDR3 sequence reads: CARSLEINEQFF. The CDR3 bases are TGTGCCCGCAGCCTAGAGATAAATGAGCAGTTCTTC. The V gene is TRBV27, the J gene TRBJ2-1; D is uncertain. Per the germline V gene, CDR1 is MNHEY and CDR2 is SMNVEV (reference sequence). The CDR3 loop spans 12 amino acids.